These 20 T cell receptor beta chains originate from one sample sequenced in a study of T-cell memory formation after mild COVID-19. TCRdb fed the 5' RACE reads into MiXCR, producing one record per CDR3 protein. In the table there are around 90,000 distinct CDR3 sequences, around an eighth of which are singletons. What was sequenced was PBMCs or a T cell subset sorted from them (not recorded which). The receptors shown here come from an adult woman who had mild COVID-19 (a few samples of this study predate the infection). Cell type and time point are not known.

This clonotype was picked up many times. The rearrangement joins TRBV12-3 or TRBV12-4 to TRBJ2-7; TRBD2 is a possible D gene (6 bases). The CDR3 sequence is 14 residues long. V lost 10 bases and J lost 1, with 17 bases in between. The CDR3 bases are TGTGCCATCCTTTTCCGAGGGAGGTCCTACGAGCAGTACTTC. Translating it yields CAILFRGRSYEQYF.

The rearrangement joins TRBV11-1 to TRBJ2-5; 10 bases fit TRBD2. The CDR3 length is 15 residues. Per the germline V gene, CDR1 is SGHAT and CDR2 is FQDESV (reference sequence). With V trimmed by 3 bases and J by 5 bases, 6 bases remained unmatched. Here the CDR3 DNA reads TGTGCCAGCAGCTTGCCCCTAGCGGGGGTCGAGACCCAGTACTTC. This translates into CASSLPLAGVETQYF.

The rearrangement links TRBV9 to TRBJ2-5; D unclear. V lost 3 bases and J lost 3, with 18 bases in between. Germline V gene lookup returns CDR1 SGDLS and CDR2 YYNGEE. The CDR3 covers 16 residues. CDR3 sequence: CASSASSVGNKETQYF. The CDR3 DNA reads as TGTGCCAGCAGCGCCTCCTCGGTGGGAAACAAAGAGACCCAGTACTTC.

This clonotype was seen more than once but under ten times. The chain combines TRBV20-1 with TRBJ2-7; D is perhaps TRBD1 (6 bases). The V gene's germline CDR1 is DFQATT and CDR2 SNEGSKA (reference sequence). This CDR3 region has 12 residues. The germline V and J ends were trimmed by 3 bases and 1 base, with 7 bases remaining between them. The DNA of the CDR3 is TGCAGTGCTAGGGACAGATCCTACGAGCAGTACTTC. As protein: CSARDRSYEQYF.

The J gene is TRBJ2-7, the V gene TRBV20-1; D is possibly TRBD1 (6 bases). Germline V lookup: CDR1 DFQATT, CDR2 SNEGSKA (reference sequence). CDR3 length: 15 residues. Between the trimmed V and J ends, which lost 0 bases and 2 bases, there was a span of 14 bases. CDR3 region: CSARDLAGVTYEQYF. The CDR3 region has the DNA TGCAGTGCTAGAGATTTGGCAGGGGTAACCTACGAGCAGTACTTC.

This clonotype has more than one count but fewer than ten. The rearrangement links TRBV30 to TRBJ2-3; D not certain. Germline-derived CDR1 and CDR2 are GTSNPN and SVGIG (reference sequence). This CDR3 comprises 12 residues. The V and J ends lost 0 bases and 4 bases respectively, with 5 bases between them. CDR3 in DNA: TGTGCCTGGAGTGTAGTAGCAGATACGCAGTATTTT. Encoded protein: CAWSVVADTQYF.

This clonotype was seen a few times. The chain combines TRBV20-1 with TRBJ2-7; 12 bases are a match to TRBD2. V shed 5 bases and J 6 bases; nucleotides not matched to a gene: 8. Germline assignment: CDR1 DFQATT and CDR2 SNEGSKA (reference sequence). This CDR3 is 14 amino acids long. The CDR3 loop reads CSADPLAGGLEQYF. Here the CDR3 DNA reads TGCAGTGCTGACCCACTAGCGGGAGGCCTCGAGCAGTACTTC.

This clonotype was observed at least ten times. As DNA, the CDR3 is TGCAGCGTTGAAGGGACCCGCGGGAGTACCTACGAGCAGTACTTC. Protein product: CSVEGTRGSTYEQYF. The genes are TRBV29-1 and TRBJ2-7; 7 nucleotides align to TRBD2. The CDR3 totals 15 residues. Unmatched junction bases numbered 8, after V lost 1 base and J lost 2 bases. Germline CDR1 SQVTM, CDR2 ANQGSEA.

This clonotype was seen ten or more times. This rearrangement joins TRBV7-8 to TRBJ2-7; D tentatively fits TRBD1 or TRBD2 (5 bases each). This CDR3 is built from 13 residues. V was cut by 2 bases and J by 2 bases, with 7 bases left in between. Germline assignment: CDR1 SGHVS and CDR2 FQNEAQ. CDR3 bases: TGTGCCAGCAGCTTACCGGGGCCCTACGAGCAGTACTTC. Translated: CASSLPGPYEQYF.

This clonotype was recorded a few times. V and J are TRBV7-9 and TRBJ2-5; D possibly matches TRBD1 or TRBD2 (6 bases each). Germline V gene lookup returns CDR1 SEHNR and CDR2 FQNEAQ (reference sequence). CDR3 length equals 15 residues. V lost 8 bases, J lost 3 bases, and 19 bases lay in between. The CDR3 protein is CASQSPGGSKETQYF. In DNA, the CDR3 is TGTGCCAGCCAATCCCCCGGGGGCAGCAAAGAGACCCAGTACTTC.

The rearrangement joins TRBV5-6 to TRBJ2-1; D gene uncertain. The CDR3 runs 16 residues. The ends were cut back, 2 bases at V and 2 bases at J, with 14 bases in the middle. Germline V gene lookup returns CDR1 SGHDT and CDR2 YYEEEE. CDR3 amino acids: CASSLRPRTAYNEQFF. CDR3 nucleotides: TGTGCCAGCAGCTTACGCCCTCGGACCGCCTACAATGAGCAGTTCTTC. Filled out from reference TRBV5-6 and TRBJ2-1, the complete variable domain reads DAGVTQSPTHLIKTRGQQVTLRCSPKSGHDTVSWYQQALGQGPQFIFQYYEEEERQRGNFPDRFSGHQFPNYSSELNVNALLLGDSALYLCASSLRPRTAYNEQFFGPGTRLTVL.

This clonotype appeared a single time. V and J are TRBV4-3 and TRBJ2-1, with 8 bases identical to TRBD1. Trimming at V came to 3 bases and at J to 0 bases, leaving 4 bases not matched to a gene. Germline V gene sequence: CDR1 LGHNA, CDR2 YSLEER. The CDR3 runs 16 residues. CDR3 bases: TGCGCCAGCAGCCAGGAGGACAGGGACTCCTACAATGAGCAGTTCTTC. Protein sequence: CASSQEDRDSYNEQFF.

The rearrangement links TRBV7-9 to TRBJ2-5; TRBD1 might be the D (5 bases). There are 14 residues in the CDR3. Per the germline V gene, CDR1 is SEHNR and CDR2 is FQNEAQ (reference sequence). V was shortened by 6 bases and J by 11 bases, with 22 bases between the two germline ends. DNA of the CDR3: TGTGCCAGCAGTTCAAGAGGTGGCAGGGAACCGCAGTACTTC. Its protein is CASSSRGGREPQYF.

The chain combines TRBV5-1 with TRBJ1-1, with TRBD1 matching 10 bases. From germline, CDR1 is SGHRS and CDR2 YFSETQ. CDR3 length: 17 residues. J gave up 2 bases and V 0 bases, and 7 bases lay outside the gene matches. The CDR3 reads CASSLVGDRGPNTEAFF. The CDR3 nucleotides read TGCGCCAGCAGCTTGGTCGGGGACAGGGGACCTAACACTGAAGCTTTCTTT. Using reference TRBV5-1 and TRBJ1-1 for the parts outside the CDR3, the full variable domain is KAGVTQTPRYLIKTRGQQVTLSCSPISGHRSVSWYQQTPGQGLQFLFEYFSETQRNKGNFPGRFSGRQFSNSRSEMNVSTLELGDSALYLCASSLVGDRGPNTEAFFGQGTRLTVV.

This chain uses TRBV20-1 with TRBJ1-2; D perhaps matches TRBD1 (6 bases). CDR3 size: 13 residues. Between the trimmed V and J ends, which lost 0 bases and 8 bases, there was a span of 13 bases. Per germline, CDR1 DFQATT and CDR2 SNEGSKA (reference sequence). CDR3 sequence: CSAREVGARGYTF. In DNA, the CDR3 is TGCAGTGCTAGAGAGGTGGGGGCGCGAGGCTACACCTTC.

This chain links TRBV7-2 with TRBJ1-5, with TRBD1 as a possible D gene (5 bases). CDR1 is SGHTA and CDR2 is FQGNSA in the germline V gene. The V end lost 4 bases, the J end lost 7 bases, and 14 bases lay between the germline ends. The CDR3 consists of 14 residues. CDR3 nucleotide sequence: TGTGCCAGCAGCTCTCAGGGATATTGGCAGCCCCAGCATTTT. Its protein is CASSSQGYWQPQHF.

The V and J genes are TRBV9 and TRBJ2-1; 7 bases are a match to TRBD2. The CDR3 sequence is 15 residues long. CDR1 and CDR2 from the germline V gene are SGDLS and YYNGEE. V trimming: 0 bases; J trimming: 3 bases; junction bases outside the gene matches: 3. The CDR3 protein is CASSVGGTIYNEQFF. The DNA for the CDR3 is TGTGCCAGCAGCGTAGGCGGGACTATCTACAATGAGCAGTTCTTC.

The chain carries TRBV6-5 and TRBJ2-1; D remains ambiguous. There are 15 residues in the CDR3. CDR1 and CDR2 (germline): MNHEY, SVGAGI. V was shortened by 6 bases and J by 0 bases, with 12 bases between the two germline ends. The CDR3 DNA follows: TGTGCCAGCAGACTTGGATCAAGCTCCTACAATGAGCAGTTCTTC. Translated, it gives CASRLGSSSYNEQFF.

This clonotype was recorded many times. The chain couples TRBV4-3 to TRBJ2-3; TRBD1 is a possible D gene (6 bases). The CDR3 spans 14 residues. The V end was cut by 3 bases, the J end by 0 bases, with 7 bases between. Per germline, CDR1 LGHNA and CDR2 YSLEER. CDR3 nucleotide sequence: TGCGCCAGCAGCCATGGGGGCAGCACAGATACGCAGTATTTT. Its protein is CASSHGGSTDTQYF.

CDR3 coding DNA: TGTGCCAGCAGTTCCGGGACTGGGGGAGAGACCCAGTACTTC. Its protein product is CASSSGTGGETQYF. The chain combines TRBV6-6 with TRBJ2-5; possibly TRBD2 for D (6 bases). Germline lookup yields CDR1 MNHNY and CDR2 SVGAGI (reference sequence). V dropped 4 bases and J dropped 4 bases, with 13 bases sitting between them. The CDR3 has 14 residues.